Listed here are 17 T cell receptor beta chains from one sample, sequenced in a study of identical twins. TCRdb reanalysed the 5' RACE reads using MiXCR and keeps one entry per CDR3 protein. This table holds under 1 million distinct CDR3 sequences, approximately 13% found once. This sample was shared with a second study, whose subject was yellow fever vaccine responses in identical twins.

Sequenced input: PBMCs. The source of these receptors is a woman aged 18 to 35 in good health.

The rearrangement uses TRBV12-3 or TRBV12-4 and TRBJ2-7; 12 bases are a match to TRBD2. CDR3 length: 16 residues. Trimming at V came to 2 bases and at J to 6 bases, leaving 8 bases not matched to a gene. CDR3 bases: TGTGCCAGCAGTTTACCGGCTAGCGGGAGGGCCGGCGAGCAGTACTTC. Its protein is CASSLPASGRAGEQYF.

This chain links TRBV25-1 with TRBJ2-1; TRBD1 matches 9 bases. The ends lost 3 bases at V and 1 base at J; junction bases unmatched: 7. The CDR3 totals 17 residues. Germline V gives CDR1 MGHDK, CDR2 SYGVNS. Here the CDR3 reads CASSDHLTGGSYNEQFF. CDR3 DNA sequence: TGTGCCAGCAGTGATCACTTGACAGGGGGGTCCTACAATGAGCAGTTCTTC. The full variable domain, rest sourced from reference TRBV25-1 and TRBJ2-1, is EADIYQTPRYLVIGTGKKITLECSQTMGHDKMYWYQQDPGMELHLIHYSYGVNSTEKGDLSSESTVSRIRTEHFPLTLESARPSHTSQYLCASSDHLTGGSYNEQFFGPGTRLTVL.

There are a few counts of this clonotype. The chain combines TRBV5-1 with TRBJ2-3; TRBD1 might be the D (6 bases). The V and J ends lost 4 bases and 0 bases respectively, with 12 bases between them. Germline CDR1 SGHRS, CDR2 YFSETQ. CDR3 length: 15 residues. CDR3 nucleotide sequence: TGCGCCAGCAGCCTGGGACAACGTAGCACAGATACGCAGTATTTT. This codes for CASSLGQRSTDTQYF.

The chain couples TRBV5-1 to TRBJ1-1; D remains ambiguous. The germline V gene encodes CDR1 SGHRS and CDR2 YFSETQ. This CDR3 comprises 14 residues. V was trimmed by 0 bases and J by 5 bases, leaving 11 bases between them. The CDR3 region is CASSLEGLETEAFF. The CDR3 DNA sequence: TGCGCCAGCAGCTTGGAGGGATTGGAGACTGAAGCTTTCTTT.

This clonotype has just a few counts. This CDR3 is CASSLAPGGLEFTDTQYF. CDR3 coding DNA: TGTGCCAGCAGTTTAGCGCCGGGGGGACTAGAGTTCACAGATACGCAGTATTTT. The rearrangement uses TRBV12-3 or TRBV12-4 and TRBJ2-3, with 8 bases that match TRBD2. The CDR3 has 18 amino acids. V lost 0 bases to trimming and J lost 2 bases; unmatched junction nucleotides: 10.

This rearrangement joins TRBV27 to TRBJ1-4; D not resolved. Trimming shortened V by 2 bases and J by 0 bases, and 13 bases separated the two germline ends. The CDR3 sequence is 17 residues long. Germline lookup yields CDR1 MNHEY and CDR2 SMNVEV (reference sequence). The CDR3 bases are TGTGCCAGCAGTTTAGGACGGCAGCCTTCAACTAATGAAAAACTGTTTTTT. This codes for CASSLGRQPSTNEKLFF.

The V and J genes are TRBV13 and TRBJ1-2; unclear D gene. Germline CDR1 and CDR2: PRHDT and FYEKMQ (reference sequence). V was trimmed by 4 bases and J by 8 bases, leaving 8 bases between them. CDR3 length equals 11 residues. The CDR3 region is CASSSRAGYTF. CDR3 bases: TGTGCCAGCAGCTCCCGCGCCGGCTACACCTTC.

This clonotype appeared a few times. V usage is TRBV6-1 and J usage is TRBJ1-6; D may be TRBD1 (6 bases). Germline values: CDR1 MNHNS, CDR2 SASEGT. Between the trimmed V and J ends, which lost 8 bases and 5 bases, there was a span of 10 bases. The CDR3 spans 13 residues. As DNA, the CDR3 is TGTGCCAGCCAGGGGTTTGATAATTCACCCCTCCACTTT. Translated, it gives CASQGFDNSPLHF.

This chain connects TRBV5-1 to TRBJ1-6, with D hard to call. Trimming took 4 bases from V and 10 from J, leaving 12 bases between them. Looked up from germline, CDR1 is SGHRS and CDR2 is YFSETQ. The CDR3 length is 13 residues. The CDR3 protein is CASSIGPDSPLHF. The CDR3 region has the DNA TGCGCCAGCAGCATTGGTCCAGACTCACCCCTCCACTTT.

In this sample, this clonotype turned up a few times. V is TRBV12-3 or TRBV12-4 and J is TRBJ2-7; D call uncertain. Deletions cut 2 bases from V and 5 bases from J, with 13 bases between. CDR3 size: 14 residues. DNA of the CDR3: TGTGCCAGCAGTTTACAGGTACCTGGGAACGAGCAGTACTTC. Its protein product is CASSLQVPGNEQYF.

This clonotype occurred a few times. The rearrangement uses TRBV6-5 and TRBJ2-5; no clear D. The CDR3 length is 14 residues. V gave up 3 bases and J gave up 3 bases, with 11 bases separating them. Germline values: CDR1 MNHEY, CDR2 SVGAGI. The CDR3 sequence: CASSYGPPKETQYF. The CDR3 region has the DNA TGTGCCAGCAGTTATGGACCCCCCAAAGAGACCCAGTACTTC.

This clonotype was seen a handful of times. The V gene is TRBV20-1, the J gene TRBJ2-1, with no clear D. The CDR3 is made up of 16 amino acids. Trimming took 1 base from V and 8 from J, leaving 21 bases between them. Germline V gene data show CDR1 as DFQATT and CDR2 as SNEGSKA (reference sequence). CDR3 in amino acids: CSARGDGPTNAYEQFF. The CDR3 DNA follows: TGCAGTGCTAGAGGGGATGGGCCCACAAACGCCTATGAGCAGTTCTTC.

This chain connects TRBV2 to TRBJ2-7; possibly TRBD2 for D (6 bases). Trimming stripped 7 bases from V and 3 bases from J, with 25 bases between. The CDR3 runs to 17 residues. In germline, CDR1 is SNHLY, CDR2 FYNNEI. Written as DNA, the CDR3 is TGTGCCAGCAAGTCCTGGGCGGGGCCCTCTTTGGTCTACGAGCAGTACTTC. Translated, it gives CASKSWAGPSLVYEQYF.

This clonotype showed up just a few times. The chain uses TRBV20-1 and TRBJ2-1; TRBD2 matches at 15 bases. The V segment lost 5 bases and the J segment 8 bases; nucleotides outside the gene matches: 10. The CDR3 spans 16 residues. Germline loops: CDR1 DFQATT, CDR2 SNEGSKA (reference sequence). This CDR3 is CSASRTSGRARDEQFF. The CDR3 region has the DNA TGCAGTGCTTCCCGGACTAGCGGGAGGGCCCGGGATGAGCAGTTCTTC.

This clonotype was counted a few times. The rearrangement uses TRBV9 and TRBJ2-5, with D perhaps TRBD1 (6 bases). The CDR3 is 12 residues long. The germline V gene encodes CDR1 SGDLS and CDR2 YYNGEE. The V and J ends lost 0 bases and 9 bases respectively, with 9 bases between them. CDR3 in amino acids: CASSVEQGPQYF. In nucleotides, the CDR3 is TGTGCCAGCAGCGTAGAGCAGGGGCCCCAGTACTTC. The whole variable domain, filled in from reference TRBV9 and TRBJ2-5, reads DSGVTQTPKHLITATGQRVTLRCSPRSGDLSVYWYQQSLDQGLQFLIQYYNGEERAKGNILERFSAQQFPDLHSELNLSSLELGDSALYFCASSVEQGPQYFGPGTRLLVL.

This clonotype was seen only a few times. V usage is TRBV23-1 and J usage is TRBJ1-3; the D is unclear. TRBV23-1 is noted as an ORF with a role that remains uncertain. V gave up 2 bases and J gave up 0 bases, with 8 bases separating them. This CDR3 contains 15 residues. CDR3 loop: CASSQGQNSGNTIYF. For the CDR3, the DNA is TGCGCCAGCAGTCAAGGGCAGAACTCTGGAAACACCATATATTTT.

This clonotype was detected only a few times. The chain recombines TRBV6-5 with TRBJ2-1, with 8 bases that match TRBD2. V lost 2 bases and J lost 15; bases outside the gene matches: 9. The CDR3 runs to 13 residues. Germline V gene sequence: CDR1 MNHEY, CDR2 SVGAGI. DNA of the CDR3: TGTGCCAGCAGTTACGGGGCGGGGGGAGTTGGGTTCTTC. Translating it yields CASSYGAGGVGFF.